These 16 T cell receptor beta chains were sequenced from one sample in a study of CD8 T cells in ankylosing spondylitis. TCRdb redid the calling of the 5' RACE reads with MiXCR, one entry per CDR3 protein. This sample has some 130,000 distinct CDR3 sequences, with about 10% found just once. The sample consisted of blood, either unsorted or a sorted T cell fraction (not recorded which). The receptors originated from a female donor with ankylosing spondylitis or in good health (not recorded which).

CDR3 residues: CSVATGWTEAFF. In DNA, the CDR3 is TGCAGTGTTGCCACAGGGTGGACTGAAGCTTTCTTT. The chain carries TRBV20-1 and TRBJ1-1, with a possible D match to TRBD1 (6 bases). This CDR3 is built from 12 residues. From germline, CDR1 is DFQATT and CDR2 SNEGSKA (reference sequence). V was shortened by 7 bases and J by 5 bases, with 14 bases between the two germline ends.

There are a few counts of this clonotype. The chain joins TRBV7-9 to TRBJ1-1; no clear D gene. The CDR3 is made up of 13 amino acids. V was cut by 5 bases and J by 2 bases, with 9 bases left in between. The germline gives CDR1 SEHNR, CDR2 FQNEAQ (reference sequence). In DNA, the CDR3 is TGTGCCAGCAGCGTGGGGAGCAACACTGAAGCTTTCTTT. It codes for CASSVGSNTEAFF. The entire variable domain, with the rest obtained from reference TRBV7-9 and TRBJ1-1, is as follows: DTGVSQNPRHKITKRGQNVTFRCDPISEHNRLYWYRQTLGQGPEFLTYFQNEAQLEKSRLLSDRFSAERPKGSFSTLEIQRTEQGDSAMYLCASSVGSNTEAFFGQGTRLTVV.

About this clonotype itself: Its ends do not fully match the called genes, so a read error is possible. The chain's CDR3 is CAGSPGPIYEQYF. In DNA, the CDR3 is TGTGCCGGCAGCCCGGGACCGATCTACGAGCAGTACTTC. The chain is built from TRBV7-9 and TRBJ2-7, with D tentatively TRBD1 or TRBD2 (5 bases each). The CDR3 totals 13 residues. The germline V gene encodes CDR1 SEHNR and CDR2 FQNEAQ (reference sequence).

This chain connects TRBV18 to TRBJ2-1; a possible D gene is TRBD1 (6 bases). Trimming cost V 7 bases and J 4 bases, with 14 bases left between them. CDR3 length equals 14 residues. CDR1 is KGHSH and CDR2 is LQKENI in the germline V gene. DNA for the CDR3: TGTGCCAGCTGTCCTCAGGGGTTATACAATGAGCAGTTCTTC. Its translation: CASCPQGLYNEQFF.

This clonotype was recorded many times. CDR3 sequence: CSAREGGQGALGYTF. The CDR3 bases are TGCAGTGCTAGAGAAGGGGGACAGGGGGCGCTAGGCTACACCTTC. The rearrangement links TRBV20-1 to TRBJ1-2; 12 nucleotides agree with TRBD1. The CDR3 length is 15 residues. Germline-derived CDR1 and CDR2 are DFQATT and SNEGSKA (reference sequence). The V and J ends lost 0 bases and 8 bases, in that order; junction bases with no gene match: 7.

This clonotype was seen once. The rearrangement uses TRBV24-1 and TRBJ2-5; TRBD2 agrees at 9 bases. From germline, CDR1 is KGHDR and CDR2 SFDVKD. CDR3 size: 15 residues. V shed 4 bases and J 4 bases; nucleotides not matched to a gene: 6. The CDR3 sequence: CATSDLGLASETQYF. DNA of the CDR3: TGTGCCACCAGTGACCTGGGACTAGCCTCAGAGACCCAGTACTTC.

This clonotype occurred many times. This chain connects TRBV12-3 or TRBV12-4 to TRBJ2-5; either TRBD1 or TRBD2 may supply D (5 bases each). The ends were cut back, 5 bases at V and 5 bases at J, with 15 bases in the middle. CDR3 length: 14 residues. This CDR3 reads CASSTQGDGETQYF. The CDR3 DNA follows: TGTGCCAGCAGTACCCAGGGAGACGGGGAGACCCAGTACTTC.

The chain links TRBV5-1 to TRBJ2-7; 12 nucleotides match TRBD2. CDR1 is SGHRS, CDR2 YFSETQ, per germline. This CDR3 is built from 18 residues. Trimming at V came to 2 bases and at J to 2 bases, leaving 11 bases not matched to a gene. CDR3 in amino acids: CASSFRTSGTTTTYEQYF. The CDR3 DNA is TGCGCCAGCAGCTTCCGGACTAGCGGGACCACGACGACCTACGAGCAGTACTTC.

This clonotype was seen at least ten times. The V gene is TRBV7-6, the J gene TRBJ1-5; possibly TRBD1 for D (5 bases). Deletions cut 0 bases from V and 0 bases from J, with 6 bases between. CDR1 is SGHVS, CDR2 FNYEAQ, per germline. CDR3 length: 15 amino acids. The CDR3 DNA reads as TGTGCCAGCAGCTTAGCGGGGGGTAGCAATCAGCCCCAGCATTTT. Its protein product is CASSLAGGSNQPQHF. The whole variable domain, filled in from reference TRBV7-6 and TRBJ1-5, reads GAGVSQSPRYKVTKRGQDVALRCDPISGHVSLYWYRQALGQGPEFLTYFNYEAQQDKSGLPNDRFSAERPEGSISTLTIQRTEQRDSAMYRCASSLAGGSNQPQHFGDGTRLSIL.

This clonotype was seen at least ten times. The chain's CDR3 is CASSFTVVREKLFF. CDR3 coding DNA: TGCGCCAGCAGCTTTACAGTAGTCCGTGAAAAACTGTTTTTT. The chain carries TRBV5-1 and TRBJ1-4; D is unclear. Germline loops: CDR1 SGHRS, CDR2 YFSETQ. The CDR3 has 14 amino acids. V lost 2 bases and J lost 7, with 12 bases in between.

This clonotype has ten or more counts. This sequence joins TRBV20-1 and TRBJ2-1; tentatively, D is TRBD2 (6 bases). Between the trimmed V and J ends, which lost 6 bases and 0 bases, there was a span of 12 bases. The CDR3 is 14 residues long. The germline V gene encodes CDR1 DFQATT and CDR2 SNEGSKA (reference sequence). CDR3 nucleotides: TGCAGTGCAGCCCCCGGGGGCTCCTACAATGAGCAGTTCTTC. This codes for CSAAPGGSYNEQFF.

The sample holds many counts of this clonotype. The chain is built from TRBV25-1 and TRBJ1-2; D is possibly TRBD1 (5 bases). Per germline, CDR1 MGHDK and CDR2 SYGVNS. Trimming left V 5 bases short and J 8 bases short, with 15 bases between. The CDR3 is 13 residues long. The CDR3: CASSMSWDDGYTF. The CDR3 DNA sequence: TGTGCCAGCAGTATGTCCTGGGACGACGGCTACACCTTC.

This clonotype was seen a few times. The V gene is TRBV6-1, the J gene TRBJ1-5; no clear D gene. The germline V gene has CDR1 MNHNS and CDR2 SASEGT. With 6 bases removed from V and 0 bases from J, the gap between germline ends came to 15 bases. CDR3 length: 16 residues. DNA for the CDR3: TGTGCCAGCAGCCCGTCCGGGAGCTATAGCAATCAGCCCCAGCATTTT. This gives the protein CASSPSGSYSNQPQHF.

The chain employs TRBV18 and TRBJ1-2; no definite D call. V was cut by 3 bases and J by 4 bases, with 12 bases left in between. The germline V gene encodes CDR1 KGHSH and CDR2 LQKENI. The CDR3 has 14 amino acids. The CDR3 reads CASSPPGVVYGYTF. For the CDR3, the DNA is TGTGCCAGCTCACCTCCGGGTGTTGTCTATGGCTACACCTTC. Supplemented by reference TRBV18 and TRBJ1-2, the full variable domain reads NAGVMQNPRHLVRRRGQEARLRCSPMKGHSHVYWYRQLPEEGLKFMVYLQKENIIDESGMPKERFSAEFPKEGPSILRIQQVVRGDSAAYFCASSPPGVVYGYTFGSGTRLTVV.

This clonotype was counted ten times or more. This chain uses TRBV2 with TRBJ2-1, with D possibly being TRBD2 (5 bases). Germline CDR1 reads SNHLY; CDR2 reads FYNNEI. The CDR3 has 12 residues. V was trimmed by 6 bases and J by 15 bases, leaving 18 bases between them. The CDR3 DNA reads TGTGCCAGCAGAGCGGACCCCAACGTGGTGTTCTTC. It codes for CASRADPNVVFF.

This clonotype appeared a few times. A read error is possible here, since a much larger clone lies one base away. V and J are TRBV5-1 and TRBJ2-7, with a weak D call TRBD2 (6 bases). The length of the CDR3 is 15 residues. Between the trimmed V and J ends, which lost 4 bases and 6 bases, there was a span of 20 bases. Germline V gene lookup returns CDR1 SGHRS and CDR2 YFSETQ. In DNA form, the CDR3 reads TGCGCCAGCAGCCCGTCGTTAGCGGATCCCTGCGAGCAGTACTTC. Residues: CASSPSLADPCEQYF.